Sequencing of this T cell receptor beta chain was carried out in a study of blood T cells in healthy people across ages. This CDR3 comprises 15 residues. Germline CDR1 is DFQATT and CDR2 is SNEGSKA (reference sequence). Sample donors were healthy Caucasian individuals that came from Russia, aged about 6 to 95. Study-wide points: Higher diversity, along with more naive CD4+ cells, distinguished long-lived donors from aged donors.

With a J-beta primer mix and a sample-barcoded 5' primer, a second PCR ran about 7 to 12 cycles. TCRdb reprocessed the 5' RACE reads with MiXCR, giving one entry per CDR3 protein. The table shows over 1,500,000 distinct CDR3 sequences, with around half occurring only once. Details on this clonotype: Its matching antigen is unknown.

The chain couples TRBV20-1 to TRBJ2-1, with TRBD2 matching 10 bases. The J call could be wrong; TRBJ2-7 is a better fit for the DNA end. The sample comprised blood. The sequence was collected from a woman in her thirties or forties in good health. The CDR3 DNA is TGCAGTGCCTCTAGGGCTAGCGGGGGTTACAATGAGCAGTACTTC. It specifies CSASRASGGYNEQYF.